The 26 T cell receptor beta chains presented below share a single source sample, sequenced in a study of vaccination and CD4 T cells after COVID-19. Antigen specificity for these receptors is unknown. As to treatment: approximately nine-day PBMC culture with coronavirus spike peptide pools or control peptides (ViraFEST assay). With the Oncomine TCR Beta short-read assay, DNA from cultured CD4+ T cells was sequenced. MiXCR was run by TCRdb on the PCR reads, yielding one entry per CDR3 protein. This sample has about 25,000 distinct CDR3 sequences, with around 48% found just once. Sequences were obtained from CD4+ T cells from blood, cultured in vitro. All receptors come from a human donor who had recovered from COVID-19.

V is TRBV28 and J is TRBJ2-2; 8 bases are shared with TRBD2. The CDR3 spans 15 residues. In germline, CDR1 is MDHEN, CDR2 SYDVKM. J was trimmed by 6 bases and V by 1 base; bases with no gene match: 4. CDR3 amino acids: CASSLSRGGPGELFF. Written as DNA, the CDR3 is TGTGCCAGCAGTTTATCCCGCGGGGGGCCCGGGGAGCTGTTTTTT.

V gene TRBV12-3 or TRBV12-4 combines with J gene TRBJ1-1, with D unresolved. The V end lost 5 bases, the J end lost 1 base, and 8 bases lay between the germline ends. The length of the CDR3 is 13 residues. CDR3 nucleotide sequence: TGTGCCAGCAGTCTGGACGGGAACACTGAAGCTTTCTTT. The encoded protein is CASSLDGNTEAFF.

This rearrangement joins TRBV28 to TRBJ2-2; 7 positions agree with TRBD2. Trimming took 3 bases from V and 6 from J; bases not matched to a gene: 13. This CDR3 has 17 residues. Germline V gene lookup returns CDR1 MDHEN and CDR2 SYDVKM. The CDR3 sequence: CASSLWKLEGGPGELFF. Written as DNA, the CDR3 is TGTGCCAGCAGTTTGTGGAAACTAGAGGGAGGGCCCGGGGAGCTGTTTTTT.

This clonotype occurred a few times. Here the CDR3 DNA reads TGTGCCAGCAGCTTAATTCACGGGGCTGGCTATGGCTACACCTTC. Its translation is CASSLIHGAGYGYTF. V gene TRBV7-2 combines with J gene TRBJ1-2; tentatively, D is TRBD1 (5 bases). V was shortened by 2 bases and J by 4 bases, with 14 bases between the two germline ends. Germline-derived CDR1 and CDR2 are SGHTA and FQGNSA. The CDR3 totals 15 residues.

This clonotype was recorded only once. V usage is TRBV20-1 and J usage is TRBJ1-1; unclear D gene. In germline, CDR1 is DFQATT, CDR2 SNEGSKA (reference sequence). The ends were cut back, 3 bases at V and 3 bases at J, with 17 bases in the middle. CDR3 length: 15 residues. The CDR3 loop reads CSASPVRRTDTEAFF. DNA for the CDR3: TGCAGTGCTAGCCCCGTGCGTCGTACTGACACTGAAGCTTTCTTT.

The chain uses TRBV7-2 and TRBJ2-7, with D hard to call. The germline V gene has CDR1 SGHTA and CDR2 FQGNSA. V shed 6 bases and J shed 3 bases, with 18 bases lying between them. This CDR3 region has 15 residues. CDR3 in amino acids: CASSPSDGRGYEQYF. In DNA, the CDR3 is TGTGCCAGCAGTCCCTCGGATGGACGAGGCTACGAGCAGTACTTC.

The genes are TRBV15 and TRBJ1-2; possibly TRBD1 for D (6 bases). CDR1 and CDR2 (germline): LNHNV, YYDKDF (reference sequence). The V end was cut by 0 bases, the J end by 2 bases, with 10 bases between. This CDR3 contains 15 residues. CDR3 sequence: CATSRDNQGNYGYTF. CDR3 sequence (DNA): TGTGCCACCAGCAGAGATAATCAGGGGAACTATGGCTACACCTTC.

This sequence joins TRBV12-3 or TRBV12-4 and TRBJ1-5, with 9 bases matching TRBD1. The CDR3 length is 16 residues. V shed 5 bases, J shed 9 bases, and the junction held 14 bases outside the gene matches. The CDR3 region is CASSKEQGARMRPQHF. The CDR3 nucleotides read TGTGCCAGCAGTAAAGAACAGGGGGCCCGCATGAGGCCCCAGCATTTT.

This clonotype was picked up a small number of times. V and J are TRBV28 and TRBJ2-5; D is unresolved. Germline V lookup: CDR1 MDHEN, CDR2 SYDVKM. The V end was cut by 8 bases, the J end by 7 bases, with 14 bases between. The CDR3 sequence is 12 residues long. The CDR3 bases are TGTGCCAGCGGGCGGCAGGCCTGGACCCAGTACTTC. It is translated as CASGRQAWTQYF.

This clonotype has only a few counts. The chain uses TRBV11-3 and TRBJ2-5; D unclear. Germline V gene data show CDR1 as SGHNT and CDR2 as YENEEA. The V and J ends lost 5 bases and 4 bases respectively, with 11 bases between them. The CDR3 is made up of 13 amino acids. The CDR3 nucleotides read TGTGCCAGCAGCCTCGACACCCTAGAGACCCAGTACTTC. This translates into CASSLDTLETQYF.

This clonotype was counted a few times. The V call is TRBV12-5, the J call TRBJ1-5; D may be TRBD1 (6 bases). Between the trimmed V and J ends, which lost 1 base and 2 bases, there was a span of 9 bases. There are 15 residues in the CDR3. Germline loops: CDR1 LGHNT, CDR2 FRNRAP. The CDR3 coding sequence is TGTGCTAGTGGTTTGGGGACAGCCGGCAATCAGCCCCAGCATTTT. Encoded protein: CASGLGTAGNQPQHF.

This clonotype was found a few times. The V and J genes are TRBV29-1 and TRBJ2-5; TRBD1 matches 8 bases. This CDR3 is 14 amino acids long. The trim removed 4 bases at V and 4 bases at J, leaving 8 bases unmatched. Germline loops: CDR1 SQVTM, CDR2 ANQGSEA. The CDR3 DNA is TGCAGCGTTGCCTCGACAGGGGCGGGAGAGACCCAGTACTTC. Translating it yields CSVASTGAGETQYF.

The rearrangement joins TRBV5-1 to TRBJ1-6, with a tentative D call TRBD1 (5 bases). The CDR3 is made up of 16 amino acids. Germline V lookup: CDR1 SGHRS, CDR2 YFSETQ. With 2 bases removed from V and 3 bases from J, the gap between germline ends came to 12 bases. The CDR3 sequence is CASSLGRDLYNSPLHF. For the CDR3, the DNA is TGCGCCAGCAGCTTAGGTCGGGACCTCTATAATTCACCCCTCCACTTT. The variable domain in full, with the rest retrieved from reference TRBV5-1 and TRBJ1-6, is KAGVTQTPRYLIKTRGQQVTLSCSPISGHRSVSWYQQTPGQGLQFLFEYFSETQRNKGNFPGRFSGRQFSNSRSEMNVSTLELGDSALYLCASSLGRDLYNSPLHFGNGTRLTVT.

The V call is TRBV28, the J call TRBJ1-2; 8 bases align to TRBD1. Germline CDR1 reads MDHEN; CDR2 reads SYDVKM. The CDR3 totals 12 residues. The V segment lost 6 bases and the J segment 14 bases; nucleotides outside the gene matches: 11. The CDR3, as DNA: TGTGCCAGCAGCATCCCACAGGGGGGGGAAACCTTC. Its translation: CASSIPQGGETF.

The CDR3 DNA is TGTGCCAGTAGCCGGGGGCTGGACACTGAAGCTTTCTTT. It specifies CASSRGLDTEAFF. The V call is TRBV19, the J call TRBJ1-1; weak D call: TRBD1 (6 bases). V lost 6 bases and J 3 bases, leaving 11 bases between the germline ends. Germline assignment: CDR1 LNHDA and CDR2 SQIVND (reference sequence). The CDR3 covers 13 residues.

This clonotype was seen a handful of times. CDR3 nucleotide sequence: TGTGCCACCAGCCCCCGACAGGGCCTTCACTATGGCTACACCTTC. Translating it yields CATSPRQGLHYGYTF. The chain has TRBV15 and TRBJ1-2; 7 positions match TRBD1. This CDR3 spans 15 amino acids. In germline, CDR1 is LNHNV, CDR2 YYDKDF (reference sequence). Germline trimming cut 5 bases from V and 3 bases from J; bases unmatched to any gene: 9.

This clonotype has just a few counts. CDR3: CASSFTNQPQHF. The CDR3 region has the DNA TGTGCCAGCAGTTTCACCAATCAGCCCCAGCATTTT. The J gene is TRBJ1-5, the V gene TRBV6-5, with D unresolved. CDR3 length equals 12 residues. Germline CDR1 and CDR2: MNHEY and SVGAGI. V was pared by 4 bases and J by 3 bases, with 4 bases between.

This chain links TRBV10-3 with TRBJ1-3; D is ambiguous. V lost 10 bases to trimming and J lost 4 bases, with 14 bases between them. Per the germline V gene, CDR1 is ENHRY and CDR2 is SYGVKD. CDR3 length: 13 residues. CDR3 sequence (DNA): TGTGCCAGCATAAGATTCATCGGAAACACCATATATTTT. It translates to CASIRFIGNTIYF.

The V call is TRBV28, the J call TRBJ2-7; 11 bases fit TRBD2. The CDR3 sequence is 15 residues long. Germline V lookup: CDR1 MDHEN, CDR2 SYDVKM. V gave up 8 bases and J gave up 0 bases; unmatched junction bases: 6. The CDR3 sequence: CASGLAGSVSYEQYF. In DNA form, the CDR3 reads TGTGCCAGCGGACTAGCGGGTTCTGTCTCCTACGAGCAGTACTTC.

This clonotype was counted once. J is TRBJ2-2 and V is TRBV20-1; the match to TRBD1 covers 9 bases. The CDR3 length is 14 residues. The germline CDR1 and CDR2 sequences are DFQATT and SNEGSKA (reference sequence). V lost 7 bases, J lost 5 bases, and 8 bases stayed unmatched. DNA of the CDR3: TGCAGTGGGCGAGGGACAGGGAGGACCGGGGAGCTGTTTTTT. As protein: CSGRGTGRTGELFF.

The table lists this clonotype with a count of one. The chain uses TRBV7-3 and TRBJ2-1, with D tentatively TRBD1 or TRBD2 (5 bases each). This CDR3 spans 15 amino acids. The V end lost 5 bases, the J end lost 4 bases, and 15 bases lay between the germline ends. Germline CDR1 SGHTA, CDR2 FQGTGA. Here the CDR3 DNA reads TGTGCCAGCAGCCAAGGGACCAGGTGGTACAATGAGCAGTTCTTC. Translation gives CASSQGTRWYNEQFF. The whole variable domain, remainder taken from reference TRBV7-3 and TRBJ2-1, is GAGVSQTPSNKVTEKGKYVELRCDPISGHTALYWYRQSLGQGPEFLIYFQGTGAADDSGLPNDRFFAVRPEGSVSTLKIQRTERGDSAVYLCASSQGTRWYNEQFFGPGTRLTVL.

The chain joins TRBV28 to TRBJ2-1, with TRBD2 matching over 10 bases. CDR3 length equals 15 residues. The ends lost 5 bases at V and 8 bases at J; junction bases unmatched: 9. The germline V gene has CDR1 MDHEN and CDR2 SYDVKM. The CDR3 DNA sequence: TGTGCCAGCAGTCCATGGACTAGCGGAGGCGATGAGCAGTTCTTC. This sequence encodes CASSPWTSGGDEQFF.

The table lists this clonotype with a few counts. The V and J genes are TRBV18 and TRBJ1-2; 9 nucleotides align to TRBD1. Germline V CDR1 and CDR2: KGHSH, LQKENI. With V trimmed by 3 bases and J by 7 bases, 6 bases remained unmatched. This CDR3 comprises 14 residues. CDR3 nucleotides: TGTGCCAGCTCACCCAGGACAGGGGTTACTGGCTACACCTTC. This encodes CASSPRTGVTGYTF.

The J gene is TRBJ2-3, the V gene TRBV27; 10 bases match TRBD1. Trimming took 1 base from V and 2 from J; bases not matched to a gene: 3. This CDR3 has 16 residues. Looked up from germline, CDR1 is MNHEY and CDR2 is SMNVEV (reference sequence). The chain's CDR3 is CASSLLGTGATDTQYF. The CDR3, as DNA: TGTGCCAGCAGTTTATTGGGGACAGGGGCCACAGATACGCAGTATTTT.

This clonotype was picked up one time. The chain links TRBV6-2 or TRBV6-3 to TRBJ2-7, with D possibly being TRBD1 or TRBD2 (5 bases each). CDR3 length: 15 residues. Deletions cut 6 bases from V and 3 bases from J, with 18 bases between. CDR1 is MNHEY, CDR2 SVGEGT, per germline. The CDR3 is CASRGRGPLLYEQYF. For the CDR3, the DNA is TGTGCCAGCAGGGGCCGGGGACCTCTCCTCTACGAGCAGTACTTC.

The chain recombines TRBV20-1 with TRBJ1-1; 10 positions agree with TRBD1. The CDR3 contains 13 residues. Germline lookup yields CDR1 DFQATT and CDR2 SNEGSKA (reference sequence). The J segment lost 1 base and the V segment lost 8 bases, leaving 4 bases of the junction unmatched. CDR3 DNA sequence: TGCAGTACCCGGGACAGGGGGAACACTGAAGCTTTCTTT. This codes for CSTRDRGNTEAFF.